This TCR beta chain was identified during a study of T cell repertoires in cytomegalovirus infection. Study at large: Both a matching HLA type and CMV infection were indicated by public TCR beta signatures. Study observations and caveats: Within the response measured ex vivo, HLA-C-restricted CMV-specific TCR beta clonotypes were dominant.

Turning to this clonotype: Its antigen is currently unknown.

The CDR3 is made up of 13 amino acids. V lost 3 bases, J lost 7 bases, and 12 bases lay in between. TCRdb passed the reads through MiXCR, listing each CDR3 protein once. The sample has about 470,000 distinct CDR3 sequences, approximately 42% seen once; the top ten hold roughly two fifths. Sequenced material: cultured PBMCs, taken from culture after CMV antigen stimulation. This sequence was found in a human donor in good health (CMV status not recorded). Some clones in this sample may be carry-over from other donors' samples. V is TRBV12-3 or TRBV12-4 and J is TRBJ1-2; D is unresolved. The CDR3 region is CASSFPGRFGYTF. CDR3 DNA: TGTGCCAGCAGTTTCCCCGGGAGGTTTGGCTACACCTTC.